This TCR beta chain was captured in a study of T cells in Graves' hyperthyroidism and ophthalmopathy. Study conclusions and caveats: Ophthalmopathy was distinguished from stable hyperthyroidism by 13 V-J signatures. Before onset, ophthalmopathy was predicted by the model a median approximately 6.5 months earlier.

Using RNA transcripts as the source, TCR beta CDR3 regions were amplified. During a first-round RT-PCR of the TCR CDR3, the HTBI primer set was used. TCRdb processed the multiplex PCR reads anew with MiXCR; each CDR3 protein has one entry. The repertoire includes around 560,000 distinct CDR3 sequences, roughly 17% of them detected once, and more than 15% sits in the top ten. Over 18 months, lack of ophthalmopathy progression marked Graves' hyperthyroidism as stable. With a duration under 2 months, the hyperthyroidism was newly diagnosed in patients aged 18 to 65. The CDR3 covers 16 residues. With V trimmed by 6 bases and J by 1 base, 6 bases remained unmatched. The germline V gene encodes CDR1 MNHEY and CDR2 SVGEGT. This clonotype showed up many times. Its target is not known.

The sequencing input was blood. The clonotype was recovered from a young woman with Graves' hyperthyroidism. The V and J genes are TRBV6-2 or TRBV6-3 and TRBJ2-3; 11 bases are a match to TRBD1. The CDR3 reads CASRPDRGRGTDTQYF. CDR3 bases: TGTGCCAGCAGGCCGGACAGGGGGCGCGGCACAGATACGCAGTATTTT.